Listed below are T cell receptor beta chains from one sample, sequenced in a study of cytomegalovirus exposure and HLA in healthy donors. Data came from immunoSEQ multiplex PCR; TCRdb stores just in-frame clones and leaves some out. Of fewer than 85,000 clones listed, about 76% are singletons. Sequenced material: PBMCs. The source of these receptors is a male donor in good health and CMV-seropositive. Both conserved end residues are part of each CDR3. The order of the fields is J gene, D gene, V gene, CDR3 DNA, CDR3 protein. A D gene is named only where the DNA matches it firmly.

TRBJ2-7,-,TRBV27,TGTGCCAGCAGTTTATTTGGTTACGAGCAGTACTTC,CASSLFGYEQYF
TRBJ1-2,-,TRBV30,TGTGCCTGGAGGCCCCGGAGGGGTTGGGGCTATGGCTACACCTTC,CAWRPRRGWGYGYTF
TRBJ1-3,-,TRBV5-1,TGCGCCAGCAGCTCCTTTCAGGGAACTGGAAACACCATATATTTT,CASSSFQGTGNTIYF
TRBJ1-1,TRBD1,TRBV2,TGTGCCACAGGACAGGGGAGGGGTGAAGCTTTCTTT,CATGQGRGEAFF
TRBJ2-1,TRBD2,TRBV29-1,TGCAGCGTTGAACTACCCAGACCTAGCGGGAGCGTCTATGAGCAGTTCTTC,CSVELPRPSGSVYEQFF
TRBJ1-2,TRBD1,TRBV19,TGTGCCACCGAGGACAGGAGAAACTATGGCTACACCTTC,CATEDRRNYGYTF
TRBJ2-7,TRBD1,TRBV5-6,TGTGCCAGCAGCTCGCGGACAGGGGGTTTCGAGCAGTACTTC,CASSSRTGGFEQYF
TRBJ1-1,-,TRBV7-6,TGTGCCAGCAGCCCAACCCGGGAAACGAACACTGAAGCTTTCTTT,CASSPTRETNTEAFF
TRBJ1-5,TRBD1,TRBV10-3,TGTGCCATCAGTGGCCAGGGGGGCCAGCCCCAGCATTTT,CAISGQGGQPQHF
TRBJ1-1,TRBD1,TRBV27,TGTGCCAGCAGCCCTCGACAGGGACCCAGCCCGATGAACACTGAAGCTTTCTTT,CASSPRQGPSPMNTEAFF
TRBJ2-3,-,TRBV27,TGTGCCAGCAGTTTGATTCAGGGTCAACATACGCAGTATTTT,CASSLIQGQHTQYF
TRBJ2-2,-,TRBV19,TGTGCCAGTAACCCCCTACCACTTAGGACTATGAACACCGGGGAGCTGTTTTTT,CASNPLPLRTMNTGELFF
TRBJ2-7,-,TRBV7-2,TGTGCCAGCAGCAATAACAGGGGAGGCTCCTACGAGCAGTACTTC,CASSNNRGGSYEQYF
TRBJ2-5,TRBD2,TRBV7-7,TGTGCCAGCAGCACGGGACTAGCGGGGGGTCAGACCCAGTACTTC,CASSTGLAGGQTQYF
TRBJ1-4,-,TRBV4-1,TGCGCCAGCAGCCTGGTCGGGACAAGCGTACCTAATGAAAAACTGTTTTTT,CASSLVGTSVPNEKLFF
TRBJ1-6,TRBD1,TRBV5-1,TGCGCCAGCAGCCTGACAGGGGGTAATTCACCCCTCCACTTT,CASSLTGGNSPLHF